These T cell receptor beta chains were read from a single sample in a study of metastatic and nonmetastatic thyroid tumors. TCRdb reanalyzed the PCR reads with MiXCR. There are 13,000 or so clones in the sample; over 20% occur only once, and 12% lies in the top ten. Sequenced: adjacent normal tissue. These receptors all come from a female donor with papillary thyroid cancer or a benign thyroid nodule (not recorded which). Some clones in this sample may be carry-over from other donors' samples. The CDR3 runs from the conserved cysteine through the conserved F or W. D genes are given only for firm matches. Clone size is not always given. Where it is, it says once, few, many or a class for expanded clones.

j_call clone_size d_call v_call cdr3_aa cdr3_nt
TRBJ2-1 many TRBD2 TRBV20-1 CSLEGSSGDRRNEQFF TGCAGTCTCGAGGGGTCTAGCGGGGATCGCCGAAATGAGCAGTTCTTC
TRBJ1-3 few NA TRBV11-3 CASSLMTSSGNTIYF TGTGCCAGCAGCTTGATGACCAGCTCTGGAAACACCATATATTTT
TRBJ1-1 NA NA TRBV5-1 CASSPEDFGYMNTEAFF TGCGCCAGCAGCCCCGAAGACTTTGGCTACATGAACACTGAAGCTTTCTTT
TRBJ1-5 NA NA TRBV10-3 CAISESRGGNQPQHF TGTGCCATCAGTGAGTCCCGGGGAGGCAATCAGCCCCAGCATTTT
TRBJ2-3 medium-sized NA TRBV7-3 CASSLRALPEDTQYF TGTGCCAGCAGCTTAAGAGCACTACCTGAGGATACGCAGTATTTT
TRBJ2-3 medium-sized TRBD2 TRBV5-1 CASSLLGTSGSTDTQYF TGCGCCAGCAGCTTACTAGGGACTAGCGGGAGCACAGATACGCAGTATTTT
TRBJ2-2 few TRBD2 TRBV10-1 CASSRSSGRLHTGELFF TGCGCCAGCAGTAGGTCGAGCGGGAGACTCCACACCGGGGAGCTGTTTTTT
TRBJ1-1 few NA TRBV5-1 CASSLGGTDVGTEAFF TGCGCCAGCAGCTTGGGGGGGACGGATGTGGGAACTGAAGCTTTCTTT
TRBJ2-3 NA TRBD2 TRBV6-6 CASMYGLAAREGDTQYF TGTGCCAGCATGTATGGACTAGCGGCGCGTGAGGGAGATACGCAGTATTTT
TRBJ2-2 NA NA TRBV9 CASSIGGRVSGELFF TGTGCCAGCAGCATCGGGGGGCGGGTGTCCGGGGAGCTGTTTTTT
TRBJ2-2 NA NA TRBV6-2/TRBV6-3 CASRYGELFF TGTGCCAGTCGTTACGGGGAGCTGTTTTTT
TRBJ1-2 NA NA TRBV7-2 CASSLGGSGSYGYTF TGTGCCAGCAGCTTGGGCGGGAGTGGGAGCTATGGCTACACCTTC